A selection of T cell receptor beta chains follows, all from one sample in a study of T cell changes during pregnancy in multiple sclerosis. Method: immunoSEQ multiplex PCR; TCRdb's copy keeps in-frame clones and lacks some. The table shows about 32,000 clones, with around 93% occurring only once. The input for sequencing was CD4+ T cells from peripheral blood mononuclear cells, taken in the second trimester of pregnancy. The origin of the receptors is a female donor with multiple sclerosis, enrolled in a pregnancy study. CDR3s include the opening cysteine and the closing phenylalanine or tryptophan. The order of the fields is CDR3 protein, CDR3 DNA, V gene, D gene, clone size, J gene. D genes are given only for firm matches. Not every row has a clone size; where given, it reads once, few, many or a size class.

cdr3_aa: CASSSTGIQGDGYTF
cdr3_nt: TGTGCCAGCAGTTCCACGGGGATACAGGGAGATGGCTACACCTTC
v_call: TRBV6-5
d_call: .
clone_size: once
j_call: TRBJ1-2

cdr3_aa: CASSGGQGPAYEQYF
cdr3_nt: TGTGCCAGCAGTGGGGGACAGGGACCAGCCTACGAGCAGTACTTC
v_call: TRBV6-1
d_call: TRBD1
clone_size: .
j_call: TRBJ2-7

cdr3_aa: CASSLGRGGELFF
cdr3_nt: TGTGCCAGCAGCTTAGGAAGAGGCGGGGAGCTGTTTTTT
v_call: TRBV6-4
d_call: .
clone_size: .
j_call: TRBJ2-2

cdr3_aa: CASSLEGTTPGDGYTF
cdr3_nt: TGCGCCAGCAGCTTGGAAGGGACAACCCCCGGGGATGGCTACACCTTC
v_call: TRBV5-1
d_call: .
clone_size: .
j_call: TRBJ1-2

cdr3_aa: CASSFMTGGTEAFF
cdr3_nt: TGTGCCAGCAGCTTCATGACAGGGGGCACTGAAGCTTTCTTT
v_call: TRBV7-8
d_call: TRBD1
clone_size: .
j_call: TRBJ1-1

cdr3_aa: CASSERASGYNEQFF
cdr3_nt: TGTGCCAGCAGTGAACGGGCTAGCGGGTACAATGAGCAGTTCTTC
v_call: TRBV2
d_call: TRBD2
clone_size: .
j_call: TRBJ2-1

cdr3_aa: CASSARRGRTVSTDTQYF
cdr3_nt: TGTGCCAGCAGCGCCCGGCGGGGGAGGACAGTAAGCACAGATACGCAGTATTTT
v_call: TRBV7-6
d_call: .
clone_size: .
j_call: TRBJ2-3

cdr3_aa: CASSPGGTWDEQYF
cdr3_nt: TGTGCCAGCAGTCCAGGGGGGACTTGGGACGAGCAGTACTTC
v_call: TRBV7-2
d_call: .
clone_size: .
j_call: TRBJ2-7

cdr3_aa: CATGLATSDTQYF
cdr3_nt: TGTGCCACCGGACTAGCGACATCCGATACGCAGTATTTT
v_call: TRBV5-4
d_call: TRBD2
clone_size: .
j_call: TRBJ2-3

cdr3_aa: CSVDLTQEDGYTF
cdr3_nt: TGCAGCGTTGATTTAACCCAAGAGGATGGCTACACCTTC
v_call: TRBV29-1
d_call: .
clone_size: .
j_call: TRBJ1-2

cdr3_aa: CASAAGSYNEQFF
cdr3_nt: TGTGCCAGCGCCGCGGGCTCCTACAATGAGCAGTTCTTC
v_call: TRBV28
d_call: .
clone_size: .
j_call: TRBJ2-1

cdr3_aa: CASSIQVSNTEAFF
cdr3_nt: TGTGCCAGTAGTATTCAGGTATCGAACACTGAAGCTTTCTTT
v_call: TRBV19
d_call: .
clone_size: .
j_call: TRBJ1-1

cdr3_aa: CASSEPGPGAYEQYF
cdr3_nt: TGTGCCAGCAGTGAACCAGGCCCCGGGGCCTACGAGCAGTACTTC
v_call: TRBV25-1
d_call: .
clone_size: .
j_call: TRBJ2-7

cdr3_aa: CASPRDRGRRETQYF
cdr3_nt: TGTGCCAGCCCCCGGGACAGGGGCCGGAGAGAGACCCAGTACTTC
v_call: TRBV2
d_call: TRBD1
clone_size: .
j_call: TRBJ2-5

cdr3_aa: CASRLAGINEQFF
cdr3_nt: TGTGCCAGCAGACTAGCGGGAATAAATGAGCAGTTCTTC
v_call: TRBV28
d_call: TRBD2
clone_size: .
j_call: TRBJ2-1

cdr3_aa: CASSFGGTSYNEQFF
cdr3_nt: TGTGCCAGCAGCTTCGGCGGGACCTCCTACAATGAGCAGTTCTTC
v_call: TRBV11-3
d_call: .
clone_size: .
j_call: TRBJ2-1